These T cell receptor beta chains were read from a single sample in a study of identical twins. TCRdb redid the calling of the 5' RACE reads with MiXCR, one entry per CDR3 protein. The sample lists 510,000 or so distinct CDR3 sequences, around 15% occurring once. The same data also went into a second study, on yellow fever vaccine responses in identical twins.

The sample comprised CD4+ T cells sorted from blood. These receptors were collected from a young woman in good health. CDR3s include the opening cysteine and the closing phenylalanine or tryptophan. The D gene is left open where the match is weak. Some rows mark clone size as missing; the rest say once, few, many or name a class of expanded clone.

clone_size d_call cdr3_length j_call v_call cdr3_aa cdr3_nt
few - 13 TRBJ2-1 TRBV19 CASSVSLANEQFF TGTGCCAGTAGTGTCTCACTAGCTAATGAGCAGTTCTTC
- TRBD1 16 TRBJ2-1 TRBV5-1 CASSRDRGGSYNEQFF TGCGCCAGCAGCCGGGACAGGGGAGGCTCCTACAATGAGCAGTTCTTC
few - 12 TRBJ1-1 TRBV29-1 CSVPGVNGEAFF TGCAGCGTCCCAGGGGTGAATGGTGAAGCTTTCTTT
many - 16 TRBJ2-2 TRBV12-3/TRBV12-4 CASSPGQTSNTGELFF TGTGCCAGCAGTCCTGGACAGACATCGAACACCGGGGAGCTGTTTTTT
few TRBD1 14 TRBJ1-6 TRBV12-3/TRBV12-4 CASSLGTGHSPLHF TGTGCCAGCAGTTTGGGGACAGGGCACTCACCCCTCCACTTT
many - 18 TRBJ2-6 TRBV4-1 CASSLRREGSSGANVLTF TGCGCCAGCAGCCTTAGGCGGGAAGGCTCATCCGGGGCCAACGTCCTGACTTTC
- TRBD1 13 TRBJ2-1 TRBV4-2 CASSQAGGGEQFF TGTGCCAGCAGCCAGGCAGGGGGCGGTGAGCAGTTCTTC
- TRBD2 17 TRBJ2-1 TRBV5-1 CASSLGGGGGLWNEQFF TGCGCCAGCAGCTTGGGTGGCGGGGGGGGCCTGTGGAATGAGCAGTTCTTC
- TRBD1 16 TRBJ2-5 TRBV11-3 CASSSGQGRYQETQYF TGTGCCAGCAGCTCGGGACAGGGAAGGTATCAAGAGACCCAGTACTTC
few - 14 TRBJ2-5 TRBV20-1 CSAKSSGYQETQYF TGCAGTGCTAAGTCGTCCGGGTATCAGGAGACCCAGTACTTC
few - 15 TRBJ1-4 TRBV20-1 CSAPAGSATNEKLFF TGCAGTGCTCCAGCGGGGTCAGCAACTAATGAAAAACTGTTTTTT
few - 13 TRBJ2-2 TRBV5-1 CASRWGDTGELFF TGCGCCAGCAGATGGGGGGACACCGGGGAGCTGTTTTTT
- - 12 TRBJ1-5 TRBV20-1 CSAGTFNQPQHF TGCAGTGCTGGTACTTTCAATCAGCCCCAGCATTTT
- - 15 TRBJ2-7 TRBV6-1 CASSEGGVLAYEQYF TGTGCCAGCAGTGAAGGAGGGGTCCTGGCCTACGAGCAGTACTTC
many TRBD1 15 TRBJ2-1 TRBV12-3/TRBV12-4 CASNPDRGPYNEQFF TGTGCCAGCAACCCCGACAGGGGGCCTTACAATGAGCAGTTCTTC
few - 17 TRBJ2-7 TRBV11-3 CASSLGFSAQVSYEQYF TGTGCCAGCAGCTTAGGTTTCTCGGCCCAAGTCTCCTACGAGCAGTACTTC
few - 12 TRBJ1-2 TRBV20-1 CSASLAPRGYTF TGCAGTGCTAGTTTGGCTCCTAGGGGCTACACCTTC
- - 13 TRBJ2-1 TRBV12-3/TRBV12-4 CASSFRAYNEQFF TGTGCCAGCAGTTTCAGGGCCTACAATGAGCAGTTCTTC
few TRBD1 15 TRBJ2-1 TRBV15 CATSKGQSRYNEQFF TGTGCCACCAGCAAGGGACAGAGTCGATACAATGAGCAGTTCTTC
- - 15 TRBJ1-1 TRBV6-5 CASSYSIPFRTEAFF TGTGCCAGCAGTTACTCGATCCCCTTTAGGACTGAAGCTTTCTTT
- TRBD1 14 TRBJ2-1 TRBV20-1 CSARDQGQLNEQFF TGCAGTGCTAGAGATCAGGGACAGCTCAATGAGCAGTTCTTC